The 21 T cell receptor beta chains given below trace back to one sample, sequenced in a study of shared clonotypes between healthy human individuals. Generated by immunoSEQ multiplex PCR, the TCRdb table keeps only in-frame clones and is missing some. The sample records some 1 million clones, approximately 76% being singletons. Input material: memory CD4+ T cells sorted from blood. The sample's subset: CD45RA-negative fraction. The receptors originated from a man between 18 and 35 years old in good health.

The J gene is TRBJ1-6, the V gene TRBV5-1; 10 bases match TRBD1. The CDR3 contains 16 residues. Germline trimming cut 4 bases from V and 10 bases from J; bases unmatched to any gene: 11. Germline V gene lookup returns CDR1 SGHRS and CDR2 YFSETQ. The chain's CDR3 is CASSNEPGTGESPLHF. The CDR3 bases are TGCGCCAGCAGCAACGAGCCCGGGACAGGGGAATCACCCCTCCACTTT. The full variable domain, rest sourced from reference TRBV5-1 and TRBJ1-6, is KAGVTQTPRYLIKTRGQQVTLSCSPISGHRSVSWYQQTPGQGLQFLFEYFSETQRNKGNFPGRFSGRQFSNSRSEMNVSTLELGDSALYLCASSNEPGTGESPLHFGNGTRLTVT.

A few counts support this clone. This chain joins TRBV18 and TRBJ1-6, with D unclear. Trimming pared 3 bases from V and 7 bases from J, leaving 16 bases between. CDR3 size: 16 residues. CDR1 and CDR2 from the germline V gene are KGHSH and LQKENI. In nucleotides, the CDR3 is TGTGCCAGCTCACCCGTATCGCCGGGCGAGAATTCACCCCTCCACTTT. This codes for CASSPVSPGENSPLHF.

The chain employs TRBV19 and TRBJ2-7; D remains ambiguous. Germline assignment: CDR1 LNHDA and CDR2 SQIVND (reference sequence). The CDR3 spans 15 residues. V was clipped by 1 base and J by 3 bases, with 13 bases between them. Here the CDR3 reads CASSIGASSNYEQYF. Here the CDR3 DNA reads TGTGCCAGTAGTATAGGCGCCAGTTCAAACTACGAGCAGTACTTC.

J is TRBJ1-6 and V is TRBV7-3; TRBD1 matches at 9 bases. Trimming at V came to 5 bases and at J to 7 bases, leaving 3 bases not matched to a gene. CDR3 size: 14 residues. Germline CDR1 reads SGHTA; CDR2 reads FQGTGA. The CDR3 nucleotides are TGTGCCAGCAGCGTGACAGGGGGGAATTCACCCCTCCACTTT. It yields the protein CASSVTGGNSPLHF.

The chain couples TRBV12-2 to TRBJ2-1; the table assigns TRBD2, which was not confirmed against the DNA. TRBV12-2 is shown as a pseudogene. This CDR3 spans 15 amino acids. The CDR3: CASDSVVRCYNEQFF. In DNA form, the CDR3 reads TGTGCAAGTGATTCGGTTGTCCGTTGCTACAATGAGCAGTTCTTC.

The chain links TRBV6-5 to TRBJ1-1; D may be TRBD1 (5 bases). This CDR3 comprises 14 residues. Germline lookup yields CDR1 MNHEY and CDR2 SVGAGI. V was cut by 4 bases and J by 2 bases, with 11 bases left in between. As DNA, the CDR3 is TGTGCCAGCAGTTGGAGGGGTTCAAACACTGAAGCTTTCTTT. Its translation is CASSWRGSNTEAFF.

The J gene is TRBJ2-3, the V gene TRBV5-6, with D possibly being TRBD1 or TRBD2 (5 bases each). The CDR3 spans 12 residues. Germline CDR1 reads SGHDT; CDR2 reads YYEEEE. Trimming shortened V by 6 bases and J by 5 bases, and 10 bases separated the two germline ends. This CDR3 is CASTGRKDTQYF. DNA for the CDR3: TGTGCCAGCACGGGACGGAAAGATACGCAGTATTTT.

DNA for the CDR3: TGTGCCAGTAGTTTTCAGAACTTGAACACTGAAGCTTTCTTT. It codes for CASSFQNLNTEAFF. The chain combines TRBV19 with TRBJ1-1; no firm D call. This CDR3 region has 14 residues. Germline CDR1 reads LNHDA; CDR2 reads SQIVND (reference sequence). Trimming removed 5 bases from V and 0 bases from J, with 10 bases in between.

The rearrangement uses TRBV5-4 and TRBJ2-5; D call uncertain. Germline V gene lookup returns CDR1 SGHNT and CDR2 YYREEE (reference sequence). Deletions cut 3 bases from V and 5 bases from J, with 8 bases between. The CDR3 is 12 amino acids. Here the CDR3 reads CASSWAEETQYF. The DNA for the CDR3 is TGTGCCAGCAGCTGGGCGGAGGAGACCCAGTACTTC.

The J gene is TRBJ2-3, the V gene TRBV5-6; D ambiguous. The CDR3 consists of 12 residues. Germline loops: CDR1 SGHDT, CDR2 YYEEEE. The V end was cut by 1 base, the J end by 8 bases, with 8 bases between. Written as DNA, the CDR3 is TGTGCCAGCAGCTTGCATTCACCTACGCAGTATTTT. This encodes CASSLHSPTQYF.

The chain recombines TRBV10-1 with TRBJ2-5; D is perhaps TRBD2 (6 bases). Germline V lookup: CDR1 WNHNN, CDR2 SYGVQD (reference sequence). Trimming took off 8 bases at V and 4 bases at J, with 14 bases between the two ends. The CDR3 runs 13 residues. The chain's CDR3 is CASDREALETQYF. The CDR3, as DNA: TGCGCCAGCGATAGGGAGGCGTTAGAGACCCAGTACTTC.

Regarding this clone: The sample contains more than one DNA sequence encoding this CDR3. The CDR3 nucleotides are TGTGCCAGCAGCTTCACAGGGGGCAACACTGAAGCTTTCTTT. This translates into CASSFTGGNTEAFF. This sequence joins TRBV7-2 and TRBJ1-1; 9 bases align to TRBD1. From germline, CDR1 is SGHTA and CDR2 FQGNSA. The V and J ends lost 3 bases and 2 bases, in that order; junction bases with no gene match: 1. The CDR3 length is 14 residues.

A remark on this clone: Other DNA sequences from this sample encode an identical CDR3 as well. The chain employs TRBV5-4 and TRBJ2-7, with D possibly matching TRBD2 (8 bases). The CDR3 is made up of 14 amino acids. The V end lost 3 bases, the J end lost 3 bases, and 13 bases lay between the germline ends. Looked up from germline, CDR1 is SGHNT and CDR2 is YYREEE (reference sequence). Here the CDR3 reads CASSSQGTSYEQYF. Here the CDR3 DNA reads TGTGCCAGCAGCTCACAGGGGACTAGCTACGAGCAGTACTTC.

This rearrangement joins TRBV14 to TRBJ1-5; a possible D gene is TRBD1 (6 bases). Trimming removed 0 bases from V and 11 bases from J, with 8 bases in between. Germline CDR1 and CDR2: SGHDN and FVKESK. CDR3 size: 12 residues. CDR3 DNA: TGTGCCAGCAGCCAAGATAGGGGGTCCCAGCATTTT. Its protein product is CASSQDRGSQHF.

This clone was seen a single time. The J gene is TRBJ1-5, the V gene TRBV19, with D maybe TRBD1 (5 bases). V gave up 5 bases and J gave up 3 bases, with 11 bases separating them. CDR1 LNHDA and CDR2 SQIVND come from the germline V gene (reference sequence). This CDR3 spans 14 amino acids. The CDR3 protein is CASSLWGDNQPQHF. The DNA for the CDR3 is TGTGCCAGTAGTCTTTGGGGGGACAATCAGCCCCAGCATTTT.

V and J are TRBV28 and TRBJ1-1; 8 positions agree with TRBD1. CDR3 length: 13 residues. V gave up 6 bases and J gave up 7 bases; unmatched junction bases: 7. Looked up from germline, CDR1 is MDHEN and CDR2 is SYDVKM. The CDR3 DNA is TGTGCCAGCAGCCATGGGACAGGCGGTGAAGCTTTCTTT. Its translation: CASSHGTGGEAFF.

This chain uses TRBV5-4 with TRBJ2-2; TRBD2 agrees at 9 bases. This CDR3 is 14 amino acids long. J gave up 7 bases and V 5 bases, and 6 bases lay outside the gene matches. Germline V gives CDR1 SGHNT, CDR2 YYREEE (reference sequence). The CDR3 loop is CASREERGVGELFF. CDR3 DNA sequence: TGTGCCAGCAGGGAAGAGCGGGGGGTCGGGGAGCTGTTTTTT. The complete variable domain, with remaining parts taken from reference TRBV5-4 and TRBJ2-2, reads ETGVTQSPTHLIKTRGQQVTLRCSSQSGHNTVSWYQQALGQGPQFIFQYYREEENGRGNFPPRFSGLQFPNYSSELNVNALELDDSALYLCASREERGVGELFFGEGSRLTVL.

The chain uses TRBV27 and TRBJ2-2; TRBD2 matches 12 bases. The J segment lost 8 bases and the V segment lost 4 bases, leaving 2 bases of the junction unmatched. CDR3 length: 14 amino acids. CDR1 MNHEY and CDR2 SMNVEV come from the germline V gene (reference sequence). CDR3 residues: CASSSGLAGGELFF. CDR3 nucleotide sequence: TGTGCCAGCAGTTCCGGACTAGCGGGGGGGGAGCTGTTTTTT.

This clone was found many times. Other DNA sequences in the sample encode the same CDR3. This rearrangement joins TRBV2 to TRBJ2-3, with unresolved D. V was trimmed by 5 bases and J by 2 bases, leaving 2 bases between them. Germline V gives CDR1 SNHLY, CDR2 FYNNEI. This CDR3 comprises 11 residues. This CDR3 is CASSYTDTQYF. In nucleotides, the CDR3 is TGTGCCAGCAGTTACACAGATACGCAGTATTTT. Together with reference TRBV2 and TRBJ2-3, the CDR3 gives the full variable domain: EPEVTQTPSHQVTQMGQEVILRCVPISNHLYFYWYRQILGQKVEFLVSFYNNEISEKSEIFDDQFSVERPDGSNFTLKIRSTKLEDSAMYFCASSYTDTQYFGPGTRLTVL.

The chain couples TRBV5-6 to TRBJ2-7, with D possibly being TRBD1 (5 bases). CDR1 and CDR2 (germline): SGHDT, YYEEEE. CDR3 length: 13 amino acids. V lost 4 bases and J 2 bases, leaving 10 bases between the germline ends. This CDR3 is CASSPTGAYEQYF. Written as DNA, the CDR3 is TGTGCCAGCAGCCCAACAGGAGCCTACGAGCAGTACTTC. The entire variable domain, with the rest obtained from reference TRBV5-6 and TRBJ2-7, is as follows: DAGVTQSPTHLIKTRGQQVTLRCSPKSGHDTVSWYQQALGQGPQFIFQYYEEEERQRGNFPDRFSGHQFPNYSSELNVNALLLGDSALYLCASSPTGAYEQYFGPGTRLTVT.

The rearrangement uses TRBV10-3 and TRBJ2-5; no clear D. Deletions cut 7 bases from V and 5 bases from J, with 11 bases between. CDR3 length equals 12 residues. Germline V gene lookup returns CDR1 ENHRY and CDR2 SYGVKD. CDR3 in DNA: TGTGCCATCAAGTCGGACGCCGAGACCCAGTACTTC. As protein: CAIKSDAETQYF.